The clone carrying this T cell receptor (beta chain) has just a few counts. As yet, its antigen is unknown. This specimen comes from a study of CD8 T cells in ankylosing spondylitis. Study-wide findings and caveats: Characteristic of ankylosing spondylitis blood, it appeared, was a TCR beta motif comprising eight highly homologous variants. Previously reported in reactive arthritis synovial fluid and blood were some of the motif variants. Matched synovial fluid from ankylosing spondylitis patients was reported to be enriched for disease-linked clones. Disease-linked clones displayed a CD8+ phenotype and appeared relatively rarely in peripheral blood.

V shed 6 bases, J shed 5 bases, and the junction held 9 bases outside the gene matches. The germline V gene has CDR1 LNHDA and CDR2 SQIVND (reference sequence). The CDR3 sequence is 14 residues long. Each CDR3 protein is one row after TCRdb ran MiXCR on the 5' RACE reads. The sample has 400,000 or so distinct CDR3 sequences, roughly 25% seen once. The chain combines TRBV19 with TRBJ2-5; 7 bases line up with TRBD2. This TCR derives from a male donor with ankylosing spondylitis. Input material: blood, either unsorted or a sorted T cell fraction (not recorded which). CDR3: CASRSLEGGETQYF. The DNA for the CDR3 is TGTGCCAGTAGATCCTTGGAGGGAGGGGAGACCCAGTACTTC.